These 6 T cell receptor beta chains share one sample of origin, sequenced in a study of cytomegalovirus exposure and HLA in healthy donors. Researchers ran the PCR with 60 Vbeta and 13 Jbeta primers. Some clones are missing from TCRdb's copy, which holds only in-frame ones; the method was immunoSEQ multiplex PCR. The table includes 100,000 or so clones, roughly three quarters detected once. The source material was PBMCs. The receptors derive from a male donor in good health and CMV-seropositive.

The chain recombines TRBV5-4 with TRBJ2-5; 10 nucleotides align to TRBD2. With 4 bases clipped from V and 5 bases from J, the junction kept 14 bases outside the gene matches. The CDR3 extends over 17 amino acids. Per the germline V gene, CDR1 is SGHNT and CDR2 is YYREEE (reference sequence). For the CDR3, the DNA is TGTGCCAGCAGCGCTCCTTTAGGAGCGGGAGGGGGGGAGACCCAGTACTTC. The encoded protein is CASSAPLGAGGGETQYF. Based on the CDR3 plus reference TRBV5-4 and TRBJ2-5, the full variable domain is ETGVTQSPTHLIKTRGQQVTLRCSSQSGHNTVSWYQQALGQGPQFIFQYYREEENGRGNFPPRFSGLQFPNYSSELNVNALELDDSALYLCASSAPLGAGGGETQYFGPGTRLLVL.

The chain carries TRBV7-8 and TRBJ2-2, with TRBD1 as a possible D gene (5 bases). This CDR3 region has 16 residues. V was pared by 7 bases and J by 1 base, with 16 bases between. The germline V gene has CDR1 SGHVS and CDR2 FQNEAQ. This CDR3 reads CASTPLGAGNTGELFF. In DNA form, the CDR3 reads TGTGCCAGCACGCCCTTAGGGGCAGGGAACACCGGGGAGCTGTTTTTT.

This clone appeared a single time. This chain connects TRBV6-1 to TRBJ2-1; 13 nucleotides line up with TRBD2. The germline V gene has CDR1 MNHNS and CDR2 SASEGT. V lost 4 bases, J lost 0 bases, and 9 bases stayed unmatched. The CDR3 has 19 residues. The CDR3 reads CASSVLAGGTIGSYNEQFF. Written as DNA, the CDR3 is TGTGCCAGCAGTGTACTAGCGGGAGGGACTATTGGCTCCTACAATGAGCAGTTCTTC.

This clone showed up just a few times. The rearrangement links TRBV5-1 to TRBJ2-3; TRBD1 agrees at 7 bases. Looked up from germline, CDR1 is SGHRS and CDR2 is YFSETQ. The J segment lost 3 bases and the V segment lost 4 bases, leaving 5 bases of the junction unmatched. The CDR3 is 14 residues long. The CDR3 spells CASSAQGRTDTQYF. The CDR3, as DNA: TGCGCCAGCAGCGCACAGGGGCGGACAGATACGCAGTATTTT.

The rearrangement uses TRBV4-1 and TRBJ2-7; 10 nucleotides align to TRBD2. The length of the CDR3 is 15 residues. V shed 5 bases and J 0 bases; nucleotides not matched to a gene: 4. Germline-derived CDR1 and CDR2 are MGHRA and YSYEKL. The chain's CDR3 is CASSWGLANSYEQYF. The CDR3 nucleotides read TGCGCCAGCAGCTGGGGACTAGCGAACTCCTACGAGCAGTACTTC.

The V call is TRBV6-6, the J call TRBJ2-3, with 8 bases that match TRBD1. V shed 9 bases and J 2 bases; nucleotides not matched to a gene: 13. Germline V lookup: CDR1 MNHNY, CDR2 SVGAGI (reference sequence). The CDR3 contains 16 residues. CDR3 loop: CASAGWGQAITDTQYF. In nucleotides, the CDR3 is TGTGCCAGTGCGGGGTGGGGACAGGCCATCACAGATACGCAGTATTTT.